These 5 T cell receptor beta chains originate from one sample sequenced in a study of identical twins. MiXCR was run by TCRdb on the 5' RACE reads, yielding one entry per CDR3 protein. This table has 700,000 to 950,000 distinct CDR3 sequences, roughly an eighth appearing once. The same data also contributed to another study, on yellow fever vaccine responses in identical twins.

Sequencing input: PBMCs. These receptors were taken from a young woman in good health.

This clonotype was detected ten times or more. The V gene is TRBV10-3, the J gene TRBJ2-2, with 10 bases that match TRBD2. The length of the CDR3 is 16 residues. The germline CDR1 and CDR2 sequences are ENHRY and SYGVKD. The V gene end was trimmed by 0 bases and the J gene end by 6 bases; junction bases not matched to a gene: 4. CDR3 DNA sequence: TGTGCCATCAGTGAGTCGTTAGCGGGAGGCCCCGGGGAGCTGTTTTTT. Translated, it gives CAISESLAGGPGELFF.

The rearrangement joins TRBV10-3 to TRBJ2-7; TRBD1 matches at 7 bases. There are 14 residues in the CDR3. Germline V gene lookup returns CDR1 ENHRY and CDR2 SYGVKD. J was trimmed by 3 bases and V by 7 bases; bases with no gene match: 9. The CDR3 DNA reads as TGTGCCATCATGGGGACAGCTACCCTCTACGAGCAGTACTTC. Encoded protein: CAIMGTATLYEQYF.

The chain links TRBV6-1 to TRBJ2-7, with D perhaps matching TRBD1 (6 bases). The germline CDR1 and CDR2 sequences are MNHNS and SASEGT. Trimming stripped 7 bases from V and 7 bases from J, with 20 bases between. CDR3 length: 14 residues. CDR3 sequence reads: CASIQGKQKNEQYF. CDR3 DNA: TGTGCCAGCATTCAGGGGAAGCAAAAGAATGAGCAGTACTTC.

The genes are TRBV18 and TRBJ2-7; 7 positions agree with TRBD1. Per the germline V gene, CDR1 is KGHSH and CDR2 is LQKENI. The length of the CDR3 is 13 residues. Trimming at V came to 3 bases and at J to 3 bases, leaving 2 bases not matched to a gene. The DNA for the CDR3 is TGTGCCAGCTCACCGGGACAGAACTACGAGCAGTACGTC. Its translation is CASSPGQNYEQYV.

This clonotype was counted at least ten times. The genes are TRBV4-1 and TRBJ2-2, with 11 positions matching TRBD2. Trimming at V came to 1 base and at J to 8 bases, leaving 12 bases not matched to a gene. Germline CDR1 is MGHRA and CDR2 is YSYEKL. This CDR3 is built from 18 residues. The CDR3 here is CASSQGLAGLQGGGELFF. CDR3 nucleotide sequence: TGCGCCAGCAGCCAAGGACTAGCGGGACTTCAAGGGGGAGGGGAGCTGTTTTTT.